The rows below give T cell receptor beta chains drawn from one sample of a study of regulatory T cells in long-lasting Graves disease. TCRdb itself ran the multiplex PCR reads through MiXCR, one entry per CDR3 protein. The data show fewer than 550,000 distinct CDR3 sequences, with about 17% seen just once and under 30% held by the top ten. The same data also went into a second study, on T cells in Graves' hyperthyroidism and ophthalmopathy.

The sample here was peripheral blood mononuclear cells (PBMCs), taken at new diagnosis, from a patient treated with antithyroid drugs. These receptor sequences come from a woman aged 18 to 35 with Graves disease. The CDR3 runs from the conserved cysteine through the conserved F or W. Fields, in order: CDR3 length, J gene, D gene, V gene, clone size, CDR3 DNA, CDR3 protein. The D gene is left open where the match is weak. The listing skips clone size in some rows; elsewhere it reads once, few, many or a size class.

13 TRBJ1-2 - TRBV30 - TGTGCCTGGAGGTCCCAGGTTTTCGACGGCTACACCTTC CAWRSQVFDGYTF
12 TRBJ1-2 - TRBV28 many TGTGCCACCAGGGTAGCTAACTATGGCTACACCTTC CATRVANYGYTF
14 TRBJ2-7 TRBD1 TRBV6-2/TRBV6-3 - TGTGCCAGCAGTAGGACAGGGGGAAACTACAAGCAGTACTTC CASSRTGGNYKQYF
14 TRBJ2-4 - TRBV7-2 many TGTGCCAGCAGCTTATCGGGACAAAAAAACATTCAGTACTTC CASSLSGQKNIQYF
13 TRBJ2-3 - TRBV5-4 - TGTGCCAGCAGCTTTTGGTTGGGAGATACGCAGTATTTT CASSFWLGDTQYF
17 TRBJ2-7 TRBD2 TRBV7-8 many TGTGCCAGCAGCTCCAATCTTCCGGGACTAGCTTCTTACGAGCAGTACTTC CASSSNLPGLASYEQYF
15 TRBJ2-1 - TRBV28 many TGTGCCAGCAGTGATACAGGAAAATCCTACAATGAGCAGTTCTTC CASSDTGKSYNEQFF
16 TRBJ1-2 TRBD1 TRBV18 many TGTGCCAGCTCACCTCCCCAGGGGGCAGCGAACTATGGCTACACCTTC CASSPPQGAANYGYTF
16 TRBJ2-2 - TRBV6-1 few TGTGCCAGAAAGTTTCTCGCCTCCTCGAACACCGGGGAGCTGTTTTTT CARKFLASSNTGELFF
14 TRBJ2-5 - TRBV30 - TGTGCCTGGAGTTACACCCCTCCGCGGGAGACCCAGTACTTC CAWSYTPPRETQYF
14 TRBJ2-1 - TRBV27 - TGTGCCAGCATGGGACTTCTCTCCTACAATGAGCAGTTCTTC CASMGLLSYNEQFF
14 TRBJ2-7 TRBD2 TRBV20-1 - TGCAGTAATACGGGACTAGCGGGAGTTCGGGAGCAGTACTTC CSNTGLAGVREQYF
14 TRBJ1-6 - TRBV28 few TGTGCCAGCAGTTTAATCGGGAATAATTCACCCCTCCACTTT CASSLIGNNSPLHF
14 TRBJ1-4 - TRBV20-1 - TGCAGTGCTAGAGAGGGGGGCGGTAATGAGAAACTGTTTTTT CSAREGGGNEKLFF
11 TRBJ1-1 - TRBV10-3 many TGTGCCATAGGGCCGGAGGCTGAAGCTTTCTTT CAIGPEAEAFF
14 TRBJ1-2 - TRBV5-6 - TGTGCCAGCAGCTTGTTCAGGGAGAACTATGGCTACACCTTC CASSLFRENYGYTF
15 TRBJ2-2 - TRBV10-3 few TGTGCCATCAGTGAGTCCAGGGGGAACACCGGGGAGCTGTTTTTT CAISESRGNTGELFF
14 TRBJ1-5 - TRBV18 many TGTGCCAGCTCACACCAGGCCGACAATCAGCCCCAGCATTTT CASSHQADNQPQHF
15 TRBJ2-1 TRBD1 TRBV28 many TGTGCCAGCAGTTTTCAGACAGGGGGTGGCAATGAGCAGTTCTTC CASSFQTGGGNEQFF
17 TRBJ1-5 - TRBV28 many TGTGCCAGCAGTTTCATCCGTATATTTTTGCCGTTTCGGCCCCAGCATTTT CASSFIRIFLPFRPQHF
18 TRBJ1-6 - TRBV12-3/TRBV12-4 many TGTGCCAGCAGTTTAGCGCTTACAAGGAGCTCCTATAATTCACCCCTCCACTTT CASSLALTRSSYNSPLHF
15 TRBJ2-1 TRBD2 TRBV28 - TGTGCCAGCAGTTTAAGAACTAGCGGGCCCAATGAGCAGTTCTTC CASSLRTSGPNEQFF
14 TRBJ1-5 - TRBV7-2 many TGTGCCAGCTCTGATCTTGGGGGCAATCAGCCCCAGCATTTT CASSDLGGNQPQHF
14 TRBJ2-4 - TRBV20-1 - TGCAGTGCTAGAGTTGTGAGGGGGACCTATATTCAGTACTTC CSARVVRGTYIQYF